The 5 T cell receptor beta chains reported below all come from one sample, sequenced in a study of blood T cell repertoires in COVID-19. Only in-frame clones appear in the TCRdb table, and some are missing; sequencing was by immunoSEQ multiplex PCR. The sample has some 120,000 clones, roughly nine tenths seen once; the top ten hold roughly 2%. The sample taken for sequencing was peripheral blood. All receptors come from a human donor with active COVID-19. The donor label of this sample is uncertain.

This sequence joins TRBV12-3 or TRBV12-4 and TRBJ1-1; D unclear. The CDR3 length is 13 residues. Trimming took 7 bases from V and 5 from J, leaving 14 bases between them. CDR3 protein: CASTYGGKTEAFF. CDR3 nucleotides: TGTGCCAGCACCTACGGAGGGAAGACTGAAGCTTTCTTT.

The genes are TRBV30 and TRBJ1-2, with TRBD1 identical over 8 bases. The CDR3 is made up of 11 amino acids. Germline V lookup: CDR1 GTSNPN, CDR2 SVGIG (reference sequence). Losses at the gene ends were 5 bases for V and 4 bases for J; bases not matched to a gene: 0. The CDR3 sequence: CAWDRGYGYTF. As DNA, the CDR3 is TGTGCCTGGGACAGGGGCTATGGCTACACCTTC.

This chain uses TRBV27 with TRBJ1-1, with D perhaps TRBD1 (5 bases). Trimming removed 8 bases at V and 6 bases at J, with 19 bases between. Looked up from germline, CDR1 is MNHEY and CDR2 is SMNVEV (reference sequence). The CDR3 spans 14 residues. The CDR3 region has the DNA TGTGCCAGCGGAAGGGGCACGGCGGCCTCTGAAGCTTTCTTT. Its protein product is CASGRGTAASEAFF.

The chain uses TRBV5-8 and TRBJ2-1, with TRBD2 identical over 12 bases. The V gene end was trimmed by 1 base and the J gene end by 6 bases; junction bases not matched to a gene: 8. Germline-derived CDR1 and CDR2 are SGHTS and YDEGEE. This CDR3 region has 17 residues. This chain's CDR3 is CASSLSQTSGGGNEQFF. The DNA of the CDR3 is TGTGCCAGCAGCTTGTCCCAGACTAGCGGGGGAGGCAATGAGCAGTTCTTC.

The chain carries TRBV30 and TRBJ1-2, with TRBD1 matching 9 bases. Germline CDR1 and CDR2: GTSNPN and SVGIG (reference sequence). CDR3 length equals 14 residues. The trim removed 5 bases at V and 3 bases at J, leaving 7 bases unmatched. CDR3 nucleotides: TGTGCCTGGGGGGGACAGGGCGGGCACTATGGCTACACCTTC. It specifies CAWGGQGGHYGYTF. The full variable domain, in which reference TRBV30 and TRBJ1-2 provide the parts outside the CDR3, is SQTIHQWPATLVQPVGSPLSLECTVEGTSNPNLYWYRQAAGRGLQLLFYSVGIGQISSEVPQNLSASRPQDRQFILSSKKLLLSDSGFYLCAWGGQGGHYGYTFGSGTRLTVV.